Presented here are 13 T cell receptor beta chains from one specimen sequenced in a study of blood T cell repertoires in COVID-19 (TCRdb year 2020). Library preparation was by the immunoSEQ multiplex PCR assay. This is the immuneACCESS table as TCRdb keeps it, with only in-frame sequences that have V and J called. A part of the clones is gone; compared with another copy, unresolved V genes explain less than half, and the rest is unexplained. For this sample the table gives about 270,000 clones, of which roughly 90% were detected only once. The ten largest clones take up just under 1% of the sample. Material for sequencing was PBMCs or T cells enriched from blood (not recorded which). These receptors came from a woman younger than 45 who had recovered from COVID-19.

J is TRBJ1-2 and V is TRBV28; 9 bases fit TRBD1. CDR3 length equals 15 residues. Unmatched junction bases numbered 12, after V lost 6 bases and J lost 7 bases. Germline V gives CDR1 MDHEN, CDR2 SYDVKM. CDR3 sequence reads: CASSIPATGGLGYTF. The CDR3 region has the DNA TGTGCCAGCAGCATTCCAGCGACAGGGGGGCTTGGCTACACCTTC.

The chain is built from TRBV28 and TRBJ1-2; D uncertain. CDR1 MDHEN and CDR2 SYDVKM come from the germline V gene. Trimming cost V 2 bases and J 8 bases, with 24 bases left between them. CDR3 length: 17 residues. The CDR3 here is CASSLPPLRRGGWGYTF. For the CDR3, the DNA is TGTGCCAGCAGTTTACCTCCTCTTCGCCGGGGAGGGTGGGGCTACACCTTC.

The chain combines TRBV7-6 with TRBJ1-4; 8 bases are shared with TRBD1. Germline values: CDR1 SGHVS, CDR2 FNYEAQ. Unmatched junction bases numbered 19, after V lost 5 bases and J lost 8 bases. The CDR3 sequence is 18 residues long. The CDR3 sequence is CASSRESYQGAIKEKLFF. CDR3 coding DNA: TGTGCCAGCAGCCGAGAGTCTTACCAGGGGGCGATAAAGGAAAAACTGTTTTTT.

The genes are TRBV4-1 and TRBJ2-1; TRBD2 aligns across 7 bases. The trim removed 5 bases at V and 9 bases at J, leaving 10 bases unmatched. This CDR3 has 14 amino acids. Germline CDR1 MGHRA, CDR2 YSYEKL. CDR3 nucleotide sequence: TGCGCCAGCAGCGAAAATGGGGGAGGGCTTGAGCAGTTCTTC. This codes for CASSENGGGLEQFF.

The CDR3: CASIDRPFVPLHF. The CDR3 bases are TGTGCCAGCATCGACAGGCCCTTCGTACCCCTCCACTTT. The J gene is TRBJ1-6, the V gene TRBV6-5; a weak D match, TRBD1 (6 bases). V dropped 7 bases and J dropped 12 bases, with 16 bases sitting between them. The germline V gene encodes CDR1 MNHEY and CDR2 SVGAGI. The CDR3 consists of 13 residues.

The gene calls are TRBV9 and TRBJ2-1; D remains unclear. Germline loops: CDR1 SGDLS, CDR2 YYNGEE. V lost 4 bases to trimming and J lost 3 bases, with 11 bases between them. The CDR3 length is 14 residues. The CDR3 bases are TGTGCCAGCAGCCCTAGTGTGTACTACAATGAGCAGTTCTTC. As protein: CASSPSVYYNEQFF.

The CDR3 here is CASAPWQGSTEAFF. CDR3 bases: TGCGCCAGCGCCCCCTGGCAGGGTTCGACTGAAGCTTTCTTT. J is TRBJ1-1 and V is TRBV5-1; possible D gene TRBD1, 5 bases. The CDR3 sequence is 14 residues long. Germline V gene sequence: CDR1 SGHRS, CDR2 YFSETQ. V lost 7 bases and J lost 5, with 18 bases in between.

This chain connects TRBV7-2 to TRBJ2-1; 7 bases agree with TRBD1. Germline assignment: CDR1 SGHTA and CDR2 FQGNSA. Unmatched junction bases numbered 21, after V lost 5 bases and J lost 8 bases. The CDR3 length is 18 residues. CDR3 DNA sequence: TGTGCCAGCAGCCTAAACAGGGGCCCGAGCCCTAGCCTGGATGAGCAGTTCTTC. Translating it yields CASSLNRGPSPSLDEQFF.

The V gene is TRBV7-9, the J gene TRBJ2-1; TRBD1 agrees at 7 bases. With 5 bases clipped from V and 3 bases from J, the junction kept 7 bases outside the gene matches. CDR1 and CDR2 (germline): SEHNR, FQNEAQ (reference sequence). This CDR3 contains 15 residues. CDR3 protein: CASSLTGIVYNEQFF. CDR3 DNA sequence: TGTGCCAGCAGCCTGACAGGGATAGTCTACAATGAGCAGTTCTTC.

The rearrangement uses TRBV7-9 and TRBJ2-5; D unresolved. This CDR3 is 15 amino acids long. Trimming took off 2 bases at V and 3 bases at J, with 13 bases between the two ends. The germline V gene has CDR1 SEHNR and CDR2 FQNEAQ (reference sequence). CDR3: CASSLRLGGKETQYF. The DNA for the CDR3 is TGTGCCAGCAGCTTACGTCTAGGCGGCAAAGAGACCCAGTACTTC. Using reference TRBV7-9 and TRBJ2-5 for the parts outside the CDR3, the full variable domain is DTGVSQNPRHKITKRGQNVTFRCDPISEHNRLYWYRQTLGQGPEFLTYFQNEAQLEKSRLLSDRFSAERPKGSFSTLEIQRTEQGDSAMYLCASSLRLGGKETQYFGPGTRLLVL.

V usage is TRBV7-2 and J usage is TRBJ2-2; 13 bases line up with TRBD2. This CDR3 has 17 residues. Germline V gives CDR1 SGHTA, CDR2 FQGNSA. The V gene end was trimmed by 3 bases and the J gene end by 4 bases; junction bases not matched to a gene: 5. CDR3 nucleotide sequence: TGTGCCAGCAGCTTGGGGACTAGCGGGGCTACCACCGGGGAGCTGTTTTTT. Amino acid sequence: CASSLGTSGATTGELFF.

This clone was counted only a few times. The chain links TRBV28 to TRBJ1-1; possible D gene TRBD1, 5 bases. The CDR3 is 16 amino acids. Trimming left V 2 bases short and J 2 bases short, with 15 bases between. Germline CDR1 reads MDHEN; CDR2 reads SYDVKM. The CDR3: CASSLPGLAGNTEAFF. DNA of the CDR3: TGTGCCAGCAGTTTACCGGGACTAGCGGGAAACACTGAAGCTTTCTTT.

This clone appeared a few times. The J gene is TRBJ1-2, the V gene TRBV9; TRBD1 agrees at 7 bases. This CDR3 is built from 12 residues. Germline V gene data show CDR1 as SGDLS and CDR2 as YYNGEE. With V trimmed by 8 bases and J by 8 bases, 9 bases remained unmatched. The CDR3 spells CASRGGAGGYTF. CDR3 in DNA: TGTGCCAGTAGAGGGGGCGCAGGAGGCTACACCTTC.